The present TCR beta chain was sequenced within a study of beta chain features in type 1 diabetes. Sequenced material consisted of expressed TCRB transcripts (all of the isolated RNA was reverse transcribed). Assay: immunoSEQ multiplex PCR; the TCRdb copy retains only in-frame clones and omits some. In the table there are around 310,000 clones, around 10% of which are singletons. The CDR3 sequence is 14 residues long. After removal of 6 bases from V and 1 base from J, the junction contained 4 bases not matched to a gene. Germline V gene sequence: CDR1 SGHTA, CDR2 FQGNSA. This clone was detected a few times. Its antigen is not known. Central memory, naive, regulatory and stem cell-like memory CD4+ cells were sorted by CD45RO/CCR7/CD25/CD127/CD95/CD27. Points from the study as a whole: Among patients with Type 1 diabetes, TCRB CDR3s were moderately but significantly shorter in every one of the four CD4+ subsets. Possibly, sequencing cDNA over-represented cells that had high TCR expression levels. Junctions at VDJ sites from type 1 diabetes patients had fewer insertions and more deletions.

The receptor was isolated from a woman aged 30 to 39 in good health. The V and J genes are TRBV7-2 and TRBJ2-3, with 7 bases aligning to TRBD2. The sequencing sample was made of naive CD4+ T cells from blood. The CDR3 DNA sequence: TGTGCCAGCAGGGGAGGGCCGGGCACAGATACGCAGTATTTT. It yields the protein CASRGGPGTDTQYF.